This TCR beta chain was sequenced for a study of cytomegalovirus exposure and HLA in healthy donors. Study summary: Ancestry clustering placed more than 80% of around 400 genotyped donors in the Caucasian-associated cluster.

The length of the CDR3 is 13 residues. V lost 3 bases and J lost 10, with 15 bases in between. Germline V lookup: CDR1 SGHNT, CDR2 YENEEA. PCR employed 60 Vbeta and 13 Jbeta primers. TCRdb's table, derived via immunoSEQ multiplex PCR, lists solely in-frame clones and lacks some. The table has 55,000 to 80,000 clones, 75% seen once. The chain uses TRBV11-3 and TRBJ1-1, with a tentative D call TRBD1 (5 bases). The TCR comes from a middle-aged woman in good health and CMV-seropositive. Specimen: PBMCs. For the CDR3, the DNA is TGTGCCAGCAGCTTGGCCGGGGACTCCGGAGCTTTCTTT. Protein: CASSLAGDSGAFF.